Presented here are 21 T cell receptor beta chains from one specimen sequenced in a study of blood T cells in healthy people across ages. With a J-beta primer mix and a sample-barcoded 5' primer, a second PCR ran about 7 to 11 cycles. TCRdb re-called the 5' RACE reads with MiXCR, one entry per CDR3 protein. The table has around 750,000 distinct CDR3 sequences, about 53% seen once. The sample taken for sequencing was blood. The source is a man older than 75 in good health.

This clonotype was counted between two and nine times. This chain joins TRBV9 and TRBJ1-1; a possible D gene is TRBD1 (5 bases). Germline loops: CDR1 SGDLS, CDR2 YYNGEE. The CDR3 sequence is 15 residues long. V was trimmed by 3 bases and J by 4 bases, leaving 16 bases between them. The CDR3 region is CASSEWPLGGTEAFF. DNA for the CDR3: TGTGCCAGCAGCGAGTGGCCCCTCGGGGGCACTGAAGCTTTCTTT.

This sequence joins TRBV30 and TRBJ1-1, with TRBD1 identical over 9 bases. Germline CDR1 and CDR2: GTSNPN and SVGIG (reference sequence). This CDR3 has 13 amino acids. J gave up 3 bases and V 5 bases, and 4 bases lay outside the gene matches. Written as DNA, the CDR3 is TGTGCCTGGGCCGGGACAGGGTACACTGAAGCTTTCTTT. Its translation: CAWAGTGYTEAFF.

This clonotype was seen only once. The chain has TRBV6-1 and TRBJ2-7; the D is unclear. The CDR3 totals 11 residues. From germline, CDR1 is MNHNS and CDR2 SASEGT. V was clipped by 4 bases and J by 5 bases, with 6 bases between them. Here the CDR3 reads CASSGFDEQYF. The DNA for the CDR3 is TGTGCCAGCAGTGGATTTGACGAGCAGTACTTC.

The CDR3 spells CSAREGQGRREQFF. The CDR3, as DNA: TGCAGTGCTAGAGAGGGACAGGGTCGGCGTGAGCAGTTCTTC. V gene TRBV20-1 combines with J gene TRBJ2-1; 9 positions match TRBD1. The CDR3 length is 14 residues. V shed 0 bases, J shed 9 bases, and the junction held 6 bases outside the gene matches. Germline-derived CDR1 and CDR2 are DFQATT and SNEGSKA (reference sequence).

The CDR3 region has the DNA TGTGCCAGCGTGTTGGCAGCGGGGGGGTCCCAAGAGACCCAGTACTTC. This encodes CASVLAAGGSQETQYF. V usage is TRBV7-9 and J usage is TRBJ2-5; 10 bases line up with TRBD2. CDR3 length: 16 residues. CDR1 is SEHNR and CDR2 is FQNEAQ in the germline V gene (reference sequence). V lost 8 bases, J lost 1 base, and 10 bases stayed unmatched.

This chain joins TRBV29-1 and TRBJ2-7; a possible D gene is TRBD1 (6 bases). The CDR3 runs to 13 residues. Germline V gene lookup returns CDR1 SQVTM and CDR2 ANQGSEA. Trimming cost V 7 bases and J 3 bases, with 16 bases left between them. The CDR3 reads CSAAQGLDYEQYF. CDR3 DNA: TGCAGCGCCGCACAGGGTCTCGACTACGAGCAGTACTTC.

The gene calls are TRBV20-1 and TRBJ2-7, with D perhaps TRBD2 (7 bases). The germline V gene has CDR1 DFQATT and CDR2 SNEGSKA (reference sequence). CDR3 length equals 15 residues. V lost 0 bases and J 2 bases, leaving 14 bases between the germline ends. The CDR3 nucleotides are TGCAGTGCTAGAGATACGGCGCGGGGGCCCTACGAGCAGTACTTC. Its translation is CSARDTARGPYEQYF.

This chain uses TRBV27 with TRBJ1-2; D gene ambiguous. The germline V gene encodes CDR1 MNHEY and CDR2 SMNVEV (reference sequence). Trimming left V 5 bases short and J 3 bases short, with 10 bases between. The CDR3 extends over 13 amino acids. CDR3 in DNA: TGTGCCAGCAGTCCCCGGGGATACTATGGCTACACCTTC. This gives the protein CASSPRGYYGYTF.

This chain links TRBV6-2 or TRBV6-3 with TRBJ2-1; weak D call: TRBD1 (5 bases). Germline loops: CDR1 MNHEY, CDR2 SVGEGT. The CDR3 extends over 15 amino acids. The V and J ends lost 10 bases and 10 bases respectively, with 26 bases between them. The CDR3 sequence: CATADPTGRYYEQFF. The DNA of the CDR3 is TGTGCCACCGCCGACCCTACAGGACGCTACTACGAGCAGTTCTTC.

This rearrangement joins TRBV11-1 to TRBJ2-7; no reliable D call. Trimming stripped 4 bases from V and 3 bases from J, with 13 bases between. The CDR3 runs to 14 residues. From germline, CDR1 is SGHAT and CDR2 FQDESV (reference sequence). The CDR3 sequence: CASSYTDLNYEQYF. DNA for the CDR3: TGTGCCAGCAGCTACACGGACCTAAACTACGAGCAGTACTTC.

V and J are TRBV7-2 and TRBJ2-7; the D gene is possibly TRBD2 (6 bases). This CDR3 is 14 amino acids long. Per the germline V gene, CDR1 is SGHTA and CDR2 is FQGNSA. V lost 3 bases to trimming and J lost 3 bases, with 12 bases between them. The chain's CDR3 is CASSFEGGVYEQYF. CDR3 bases: TGTGCCAGCAGCTTCGAGGGAGGAGTCTACGAGCAGTACTTC. The full variable domain, its missing parts supplied by reference TRBV7-2 and TRBJ2-7, is GAGVSQSPSNKVTEKGKDVELRCDPISGHTALYWYRQSLGQGLEFLIYFQGNSAPDKSGLPSDRFSAERTGGSVSTLTIQRTQQEDSAVYLCASSFEGGVYEQYFGPGTRLTVT.

The CDR3 region is CATSRIGAVPADTQYF. DNA for the CDR3: TGTGCCACCAGCAGAATCGGGGCGGTCCCGGCAGATACGCAGTATTTT. The chain links TRBV15 to TRBJ2-3; D is possibly TRBD1 or TRBD2 (5 bases each). Between the trimmed V and J ends, which lost 2 bases and 4 bases, there was a span of 16 bases. The germline CDR1 and CDR2 sequences are LNHNV and YYDKDF (reference sequence). This CDR3 has 16 amino acids.

The chain carries TRBV5-5 and TRBJ1-5; TRBD1 might be the D (5 bases). The CDR3 extends over 15 amino acids. CDR1 and CDR2 (germline): SGHKS, YYEKEE (reference sequence). Trimming removed 4 bases from V and 1 base from J, with 12 bases in between. CDR3 bases: TGTGCCAGCAGCCTCCCGGGACGGAGCAATCAGCCCCAGCATTTT. Translation gives CASSLPGRSNQPQHF.

Worth noting for this clonotype: A much larger clone lies one base from this, so it may be a read error. This chain connects TRBV25-1 to TRBJ2-3; D possibly corresponds to TRBD2 (5 bases). CDR3 length equals 13 residues. Germline V lookup: CDR1 MGHDK, CDR2 SYGVNS. The CDR3 DNA sequence: TGTGCCAGCAGTGCCGGACTGCAAGATGCGCAGTATTTT. Translated: CASSAGLQDAQYF.

This clonotype was picked up many times. The CDR3 reads CASSSTGTAWETQYF. The CDR3 DNA follows: TGTGCCAGCAGTTCTACCGGGACGGCCTGGGAGACCCAGTACTTC. J is TRBJ2-5 and V is TRBV6-6; D tentatively reads TRBD1 or TRBD2 (5 bases each). The ends were cut back, 4 bases at V and 5 bases at J, with 17 bases in the middle. The CDR3 has 15 amino acids. Per germline, CDR1 MNHNY and CDR2 SVGAGI (reference sequence).

The chain is built from TRBV2 and TRBJ2-1; 8 bases align to TRBD2. The junction had 10 bases not matched to a gene; V was cut back by 6 bases and J by 3 bases. CDR1 is SNHLY, CDR2 FYNNEI, per germline. CDR3 length: 16 amino acids. The CDR3 spells CASSALLAEVYNEQFF. Written as DNA, the CDR3 is TGTGCCAGCAGCGCCTTACTAGCGGAGGTCTACAATGAGCAGTTCTTC.

This chain links TRBV29-1 with TRBJ2-5; the match to TRBD1 covers 9 bases. Germline CDR1 is SQVTM and CDR2 is ANQGSEA. The CDR3 has 14 residues. V was clipped by 4 bases and J by 11 bases; unmatched bases: 14. As DNA, the CDR3 is TGCAGCGTTGCAACCGGGACAGGGTCGTGGGAGCAGTACTTC. It is translated as CSVATGTGSWEQYF.

This clonotype was seen at least ten times. The chain recombines TRBV24-1 with TRBJ2-5; D may correspond to TRBD1 or TRBD2 (5 bases each). Trimming cost V 9 bases and J 11 bases, with 39 bases left between them. The CDR3 loop spans 19 amino acids. From germline, CDR1 is KGHDR and CDR2 SFDVKD. The CDR3 loop reads CATGGPRGPDLNKNNEQYF. Here the CDR3 DNA reads TGTGCCACCGGGGGACCACGGGGACCAGACTTGAACAAGAACAATGAGCAGTACTTC.

This clonotype was seen ten or more times. The rearrangement uses TRBV27 and TRBJ2-7; D not certain. Germline-derived CDR1 and CDR2 are MNHEY and SMNVEV (reference sequence). The CDR3 sequence is 15 residues long. V was clipped by 2 bases and J by 2 bases, with 13 bases between them. CDR3: CASSLKATPAYEQYF. The CDR3 bases are TGTGCCAGCAGTTTAAAGGCAACCCCAGCCTACGAGCAGTACTTC.

The chain employs TRBV5-1 and TRBJ2-2; 10 bases are a match to TRBD2. V lost 0 bases to trimming and J lost 4 bases; unmatched junction nucleotides: 6. The CDR3 is 17 residues long. From germline, CDR1 is SGHRS and CDR2 YFSETQ. The DNA for the CDR3 is TGCGCCAGCAGCTTGGGGAGTCTAGCGGGAGTCACCGGGGAGCTGTTTTTT. It is translated as CASSLGSLAGVTGELFF. Using reference TRBV5-1 and TRBJ2-2 for the parts outside the CDR3, the full variable domain is KAGVTQTPRYLIKTRGQQVTLSCSPISGHRSVSWYQQTPGQGLQFLFEYFSETQRNKGNFPGRFSGRQFSNSRSEMNVSTLELGDSALYLCASSLGSLAGVTGELFFGEGSRLTVL.

This clonotype was seen a few times. CDR3 DNA: TGTGCCAGCAGTTCTGAGACTAGCGGGAGAGGGGGATACGCGTATTTT. It specifies CASSSETSGRGGYAYF. The V call is TRBV27, the J call TRBJ2-3, with TRBD2 identical over 12 bases. J was trimmed by 14 bases and V by 4 bases; bases with no gene match: 16. The CDR3 consists of 16 residues. CDR1 and CDR2 from the germline V gene are MNHEY and SMNVEV (reference sequence).